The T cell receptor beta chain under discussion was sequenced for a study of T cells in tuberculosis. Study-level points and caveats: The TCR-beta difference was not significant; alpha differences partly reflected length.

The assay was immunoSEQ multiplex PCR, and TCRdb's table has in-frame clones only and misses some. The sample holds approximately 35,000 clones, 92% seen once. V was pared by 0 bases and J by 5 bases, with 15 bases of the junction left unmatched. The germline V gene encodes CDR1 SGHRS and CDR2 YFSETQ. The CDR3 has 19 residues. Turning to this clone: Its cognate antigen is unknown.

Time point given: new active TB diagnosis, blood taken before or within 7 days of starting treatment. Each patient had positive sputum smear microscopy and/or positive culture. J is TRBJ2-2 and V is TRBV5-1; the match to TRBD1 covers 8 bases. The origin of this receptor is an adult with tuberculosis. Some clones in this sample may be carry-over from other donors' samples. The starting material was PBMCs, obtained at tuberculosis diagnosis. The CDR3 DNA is TGCGCCAGCAGCTTGGTTGGCCTGGAGGACAGGGTATGGACCGGGGAGCTGTTTTTT. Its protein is CASSLVGLEDRVWTGELFF.